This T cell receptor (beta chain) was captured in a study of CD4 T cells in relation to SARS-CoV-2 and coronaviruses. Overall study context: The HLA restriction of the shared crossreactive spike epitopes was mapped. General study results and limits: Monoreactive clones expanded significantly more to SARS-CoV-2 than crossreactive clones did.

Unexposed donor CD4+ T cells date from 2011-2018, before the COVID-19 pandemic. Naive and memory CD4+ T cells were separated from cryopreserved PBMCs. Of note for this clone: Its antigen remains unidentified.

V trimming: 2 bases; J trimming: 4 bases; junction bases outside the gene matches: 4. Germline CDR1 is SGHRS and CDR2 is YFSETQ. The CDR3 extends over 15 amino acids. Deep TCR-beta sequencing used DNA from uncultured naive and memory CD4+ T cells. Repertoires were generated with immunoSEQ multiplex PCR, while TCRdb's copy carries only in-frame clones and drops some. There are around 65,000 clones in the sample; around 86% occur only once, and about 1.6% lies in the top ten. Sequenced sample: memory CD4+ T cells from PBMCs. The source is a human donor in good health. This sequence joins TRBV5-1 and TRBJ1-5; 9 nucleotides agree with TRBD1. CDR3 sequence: CASSLAGTGNQPQHF. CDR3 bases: TGCGCCAGCAGCTTAGCCGGGACAGGGAATCAGCCCCAGCATTTT.